This T cell receptor beta chain was found in a study of blood T cells in healthy people across ages. Study results and caveats: Compared with aged donors, long-lived donors showed fewer expanded clones, suggesting selection.

V dropped 5 bases and J dropped 1 base, with 14 bases sitting between them. From germline, CDR1 is SGHAT and CDR2 FQDESV (reference sequence). This CDR3 is built from 15 residues. The table lists this clonotype with a few counts. The antigen remains unidentified. A J-beta primer mix and a sample-barcoded 5' primer were used in a second PCR of about 7 to 12 cycles. One entry per CDR3 protein, called by TCRdb with MiXCR from the 5' RACE reads. Among approximately 730,000 distinct CDR3 sequences, roughly 44% were seen once, and the ten largest hold 20%. This TCR derives from a woman aged 60-70 years in good health. This chain uses TRBV11-1 with TRBJ1-1; possible D gene TRBD1, 5 bases. The sample was blood. The DNA of the CDR3 is TGTGCCAGCAGCCAATGGAGGGGCACGAACACTGAAGCTTTCTTT. This gives the protein CASSQWRGTNTEAFF.